This is a list of T cell receptor beta chains from one sample in a study of blood T cells in healthy people across ages. TCRdb re-derived calls from the 5' RACE reads in MiXCR, one entry per CDR3 protein. The sample holds roughly 1.7 million distinct CDR3 sequences, 34% seen once. Sample: blood. The source is a woman under 40 in good health. Each CDR3 is given with its conserved first and last residue. D genes are given only for firm matches. Only part of the rows carry a size: once, few, many, or a class if the clone is expanded.

.,few,TRBJ2-1,TRBV21-1,CASSKGAGTHYNEQFF,TGTGCCAGCAGCAAAGGAGCCGGGACACATTACAATGAGCAGTTCTTC
TRBD2,.,TRBJ2-7,TRBV24-1,CARCLAGEVGEQYF,TGTGCCAGATGCTTAGCGGGAGAGGTAGGCGAGCAGTACTTC
.,few,TRBJ2-7,TRBV21-1,CASSKAGPLAGHICKQYF,TGTGCCAGCAGCAAAGCCGGGCCCCTGGCAGGGCATATCTGCAAGCAGTACTTC
.,many,TRBJ2-6,TRBV20-1,CSARGQTSGANVLTF,TGCAGTGCTAGAGGGCAGACCTCTGGGGCCAACGTCCTGACTTTC
.,few,TRBJ1-2,TRBV29-1,CSGQGGDGYTF,TGCAGCGGACAAGGAGGGGACGGCTACACCTTC
.,.,TRBJ2-5,TRBV2,CASSEVSAQETQYF,TGTGCCAGCAGTGAAGTGTCGGCACAAGAGACCCAGTACTTC
.,many,TRBJ2-5,TRBV7-9,CASSRSQGETQYF,TGTGCCAGCAGCCGATCCCAGGGAGAGACCCAGTACTTC
TRBD1,.,TRBJ2-7,TRBV9,CASSYESVVGGEYEQYF,TGTGCCAGCTCCTATGAGAGTGTGGTAGGGGGCGAATACGAGCAGTACTTC
TRBD1,few,TRBJ2-1,TRBV6-1,CASRNFGTGESDEQFF,TGTGCCAGCAGGAACTTCGGGACAGGGGAGTCAGATGAGCAGTTCTTC
.,few,TRBJ1-1,TRBV7-3,CASTEGVGTEAFF,TGTGCCAGCACCGAAGGGGTTGGCACTGAAGCTTTCTTT
.,.,TRBJ2-1,TRBV5-1,CASSLARKSSYNEQFF,TGCGCCAGCAGCTTGGCAAGGAAGAGCTCCTACAATGAGCAGTTCTTC
.,few,TRBJ2-7,TRBV9,CASSVRPNYEQYF,TGTGCCAGCAGCGTGAGGCCTAACTACGAGCAGTACTTC
TRBD2,.,TRBJ2-3,TRBV5-1,CASSLEPGGSGDTQYF,TGCGCCAGCAGCTTGGAACCGGGGGGTAGTGGGGATACGCAGTATTTT
.,.,TRBJ2-7,TRBV5-1,CASSFGGTTYVQYF,TGCGCCAGCAGCTTTGGCGGGACCACCTACGTGCAGTACTTC
.,.,TRBJ1-5,TRBV6-6,CASSRGDNQPQHF,TGTGCCAGCAGTCGAGGCGACAATCAGCCCCAGCATTTT
.,.,TRBJ1-1,TRBV13,CANSIGDTNTEAFF,TGTGCCAACAGCATCGGGGATACGAACACTGAAGCTTTCTTT
.,few,TRBJ2-5,TRBV3-1,CASSQRTVTQETQYF,TGTGCCAGCAGCCAGAGAACAGTGACCCAAGAGACCCAGTACTTC